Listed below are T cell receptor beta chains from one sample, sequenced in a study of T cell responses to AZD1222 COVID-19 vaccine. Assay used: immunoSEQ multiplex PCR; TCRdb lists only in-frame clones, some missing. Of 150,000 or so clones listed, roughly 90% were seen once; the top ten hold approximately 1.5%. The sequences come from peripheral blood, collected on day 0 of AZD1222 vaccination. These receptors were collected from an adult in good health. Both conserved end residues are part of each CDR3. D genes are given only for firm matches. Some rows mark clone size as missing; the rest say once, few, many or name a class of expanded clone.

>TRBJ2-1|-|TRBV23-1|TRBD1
CASTLRTGLDEQFF
TGCGCCAGCACCCTTAGGACAGGGTTAGATGAGCAGTTCTTC
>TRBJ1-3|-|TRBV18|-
CASSPTAISGNTIYF
TGTGCCAGCTCACCTACAGCGATCTCTGGAAACACCATATATTTT
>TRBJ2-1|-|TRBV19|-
CASSQTRWPSNEQFF
TGTGCCAGTAGCCAGACTAGGTGGCCCTCCAATGAGCAGTTCTTC
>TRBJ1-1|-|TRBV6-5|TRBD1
CASSSKARTGDTEAFF
TGTGCCAGCAGTTCCAAGGCTCGGACAGGTGACACTGAAGCTTTCTTT
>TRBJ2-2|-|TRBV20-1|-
CSATGSGELFF
TGCAGTGCCACAGGGTCCGGGGAGCTGTTTTTT
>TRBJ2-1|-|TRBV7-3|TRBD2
CASSQGLAGNNEQFF
TGTGCCAGCAGCCAGGGACTAGCGGGAAACAATGAGCAGTTCTTC
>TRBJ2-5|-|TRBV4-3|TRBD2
CAPRSQRGGWWSRETQYF
TGCGCCCCCCGATCTCAGCGGGGGGGCTGGTGGTCGAGGGAGACCCAGTACTTC
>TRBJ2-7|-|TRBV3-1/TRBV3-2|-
CASSHRGAAYEQYF
TGTGCCAGCAGCCACAGGGGCGCAGCCTACGAGCAGTACTTC
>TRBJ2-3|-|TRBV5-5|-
CASSEPDVQDWTDTQYF
TGTGCCAGCAGCGAGCCGGATGTTCAGGACTGGACAGATACGCAGTATTTT
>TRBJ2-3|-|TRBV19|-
CASSMVSGASTDTQYF
TGTGCCAGTAGTATGGTTAGCGGAGCTAGCACAGATACGCAGTATTTT
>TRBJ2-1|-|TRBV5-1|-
CASSLGLGEQFF
TGCGCCAGCAGCTTGGGGTTAGGTGAGCAGTTCTTC
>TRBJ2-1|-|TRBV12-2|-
CASRLTSGGPDEQFF
TGTGCAAGTCGCTTAACTAGCGGGGGGCCAGATGAGCAGTTCTTC
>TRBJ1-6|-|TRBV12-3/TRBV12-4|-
CASSSTGQPPLHF
TGTGCCAGCAGTTCAACAGGGCAGCCACCCCTCCACTTT
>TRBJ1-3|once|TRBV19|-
CASSAAGNSGNTIYF
TGTGCCAGTAGTGCCGCGGGTAACTCTGGAAACACCATATATTTT
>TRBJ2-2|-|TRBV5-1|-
CASSLGAGELFF
TGCGCCAGCAGCCTCGGGGCCGGGGAGCTGTTTTTT
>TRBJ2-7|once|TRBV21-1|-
CASRLENAGGRVYEQYF
TGTGCCAGCAGATTAGAAAATGCCGGGGGCAGGGTGTACGAGCAGTACTTC
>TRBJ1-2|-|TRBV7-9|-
CASSLDGNTQGGYTF
TGTGCCAGCAGCTTAGATGGCAACACCCAGGGGGGCTACACCTTC
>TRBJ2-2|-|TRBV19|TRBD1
CASSGQGPNTGELFF
TGTGCCAGTAGTGGACAGGGGCCGAACACCGGGGAGCTGTTTTTT
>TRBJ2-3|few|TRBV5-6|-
CASSSVAASTDTQYF
TGTGCCAGCAGCTCGGTAGCGGCCAGCACAGATACGCAGTATTTT
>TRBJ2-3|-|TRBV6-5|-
CASSRRGRDTQYF
TGTGCCAGCAGCCGCCGGGGACGGGATACGCAGTATTTT
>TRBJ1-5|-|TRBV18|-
CASSPYEGADSVGQPQHF
TGTGCCAGCTCACCCTACGAGGGTGCCGATTCCGTAGGTCAGCCCCAGCATTTT
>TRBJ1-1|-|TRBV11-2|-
CASSPSTVNTEAFF
TGTGCCAGCAGCCCATCGACAGTGAACACTGAAGCTTTCTTT
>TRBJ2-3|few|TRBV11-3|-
CASSFEGPFGTVAMNTQYF
TGTGCCAGCAGCTTCGAAGGGCCTTTCGGGACGGTGGCCATGAATACGCAGTATTTT
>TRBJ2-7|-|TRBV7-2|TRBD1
CASSLAKGASYEQYF
TGTGCCAGCAGCTTAGCGAAGGGGGCCTCCTACGAGCAGTACTTC
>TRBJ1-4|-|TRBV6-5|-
CASSLQGTHEKLFF
TGTGCCAGCAGCCTACAGGGTACCCATGAAAAACTGTTTTTT
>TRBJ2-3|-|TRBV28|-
CASSFGGSGDEAQYF
TGTGCCAGCAGTTTTGGGGGGAGTGGGGACGAGGCGCAGTATTTT
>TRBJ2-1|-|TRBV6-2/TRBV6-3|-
CASSWTDTYNEQFF
TGTGCCAGCAGCTGGACCGATACCTACAATGAGCAGTTCTTC
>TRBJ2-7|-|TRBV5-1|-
CASSLAGQNEQYF
TGCGCCAGCAGCTTGGCGGGGCAAAACGAGCAGTACTTC
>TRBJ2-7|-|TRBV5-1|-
CASSLGSGNTYEQYF
TGCGCCAGCAGCTTGGGTTCAGGGAATACCTACGAGCAGTACTTC
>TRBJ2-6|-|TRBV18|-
CASSPTHGTEASGANVLTF
TGTGCCAGCTCACCAACCCACGGGACTGAGGCCTCTGGGGCCAACGTCCTGACTTTC
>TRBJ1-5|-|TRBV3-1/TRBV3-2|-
CASSQDTRRNQPQHF
TGTGCCAGCAGCCAAGATACCAGGCGCAATCAGCCCCAGCATTTT
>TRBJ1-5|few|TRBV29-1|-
CSVADGVLGNQPQHF
TGCAGCGTTGCTGATGGGGTGTTGGGCAATCAGCCCCAGCATTTT
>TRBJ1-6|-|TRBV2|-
CASSEYGIGGSPLHF
TGTGCCAGCAGTGAATATGGTATCGGGGGATCACCCCTCCACTTT
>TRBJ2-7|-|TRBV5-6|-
CASSFGAGFDEQYF
TGTGCCAGCAGCTTCGGGGCAGGGTTCGACGAGCAGTACTTC
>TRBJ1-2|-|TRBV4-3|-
CASSSKILGYTGGYTF
TGCGCCAGCAGCTCCAAGATTTTGGGGTATACGGGTGGCTACACCTTC
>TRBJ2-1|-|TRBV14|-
CASSQRHYNEQFF
TGTGCCAGCAGCCAAAGGCACTACAATGAGCAGTTCTTC
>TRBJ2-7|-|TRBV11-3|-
CASSLGGRGMEQYF
TGTGCCAGCAGCTTAGGGGGACGTGGGATGGAGCAGTACTTC
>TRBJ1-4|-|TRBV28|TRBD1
CASSSRDRQRVKLFF
TGTGCCAGCAGCTCTCGGGACAGGCAGAGGGTAAAACTGTTTTTT
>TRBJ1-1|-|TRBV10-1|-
CASSEEEDRLNTEAFF
TGCGCCAGCAGTGAGGAGGAGGACAGACTGAACACTGAAGCTTTCTTT
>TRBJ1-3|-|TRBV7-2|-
CASSVGGSGNTIYF
TGTGCCAGCAGCGTCGGGGGCTCTGGAAACACCATATATTTT
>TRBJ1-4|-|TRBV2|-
CASRGSVNEKLFF
TGTGCCAGCAGAGGGTCAGTTAATGAAAAACTGTTTTTT